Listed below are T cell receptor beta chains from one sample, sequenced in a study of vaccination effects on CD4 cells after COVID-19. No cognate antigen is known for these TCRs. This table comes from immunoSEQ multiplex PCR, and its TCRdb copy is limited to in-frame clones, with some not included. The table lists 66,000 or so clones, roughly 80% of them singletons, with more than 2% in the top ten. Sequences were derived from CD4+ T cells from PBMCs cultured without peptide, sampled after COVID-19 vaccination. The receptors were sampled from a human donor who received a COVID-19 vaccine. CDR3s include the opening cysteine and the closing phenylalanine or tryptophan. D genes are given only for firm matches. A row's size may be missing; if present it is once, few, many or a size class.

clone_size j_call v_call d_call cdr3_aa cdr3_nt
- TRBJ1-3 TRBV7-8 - CASSFTGMVGNTIYF TGTGCCAGCAGCTTTACAGGGATGGTTGGAAACACCATATATTTT
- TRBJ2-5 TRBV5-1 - CASRAGRETQYF TGCGCCAGCAGGGCGGGGAGAGAGACCCAGTACTTC
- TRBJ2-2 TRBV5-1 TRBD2 CASSLASGGAGTGELFF TGCGCCAGCAGCTTGGCTAGCGGGGGGGCCGGCACCGGGGAGCTGTTTTTT
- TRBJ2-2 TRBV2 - CASRTRPTGGGELFF TGTGCCAGCAGAACCCGGCCAACCGGCGGCGGGGAGCTGTTTTTT
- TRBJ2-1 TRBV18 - CASSPLNRAPYNEQFF TGTGCCAGCTCACCACTTAACAGGGCTCCCTACAATGAGCAGTTCTTC
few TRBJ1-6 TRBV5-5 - CASSLAGASSYNSPLHF TGTGCCAGCAGCTTGGCCGGCGCGAGCTCCTATAATTCACCCCTCCACTTT
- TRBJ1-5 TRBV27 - CASSNRGQPQHF TGTGCCAGCAGTAACCGGGGACAGCCCCAGCATTTT
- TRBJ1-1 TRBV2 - CASSGRGNTEAFF TGTGCCAGCAGTGGCAGGGGGAACACTGAAGCTTTCTTT
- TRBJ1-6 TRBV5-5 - CASSLQQLSSPLHF TGTGCCAGCAGCTTGCAACAACTCTCTTCACCCCTCCACTTT
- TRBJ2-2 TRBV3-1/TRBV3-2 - CASSHGTQRSTGELFF TGTGCCAGCAGCCATGGGACACAACGTAGCACCGGGGAGCTGTTTTTT
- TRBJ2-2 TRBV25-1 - CASTGETVVATGELFF TGTGCCAGCACAGGGGAGACAGTGGTGGCGACCGGGGAGCTGTTTTTT
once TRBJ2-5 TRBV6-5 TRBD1 CATRKVDRDPQYF TGTGCCACTCGCAAGGTTGACAGGGATCCCCAGTACTTC
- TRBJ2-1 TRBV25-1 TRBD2 CASSEGLAGLNEQFF TGTGCCAGCAGTGAAGGTCTAGCGGGACTCAATGAGCAGTTCTTC
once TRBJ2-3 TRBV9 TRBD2 CASSVVGLAGGETSTDTQYF TGTGCCAGCAGCGTAGTGGGACTAGCGGGGGGGGAGACTAGCACAGATACGCAGTATTTT
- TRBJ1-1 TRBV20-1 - CSATGRGEAFF TGCAGTGCTACAGGGCGGGGTGAAGCTTTCTTT
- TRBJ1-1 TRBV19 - CASSPVPTGTAFF TGTGCCAGTAGTCCAGTACCAACAGGGACGGCTTTCTTT